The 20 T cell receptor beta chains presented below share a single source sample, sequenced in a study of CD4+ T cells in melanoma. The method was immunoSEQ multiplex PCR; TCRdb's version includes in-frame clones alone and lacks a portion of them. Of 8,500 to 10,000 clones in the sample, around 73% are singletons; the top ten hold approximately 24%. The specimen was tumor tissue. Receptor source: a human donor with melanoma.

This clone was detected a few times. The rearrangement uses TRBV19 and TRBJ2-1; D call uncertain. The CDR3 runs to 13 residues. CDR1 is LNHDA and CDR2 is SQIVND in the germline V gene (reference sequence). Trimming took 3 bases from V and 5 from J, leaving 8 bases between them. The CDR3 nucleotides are TGTGCCAGTAGTATGCAACAGAACAATGAGCAGTTCTTC. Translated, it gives CASSMQQNNEQFF. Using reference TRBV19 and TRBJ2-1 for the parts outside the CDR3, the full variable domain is DGGITQSPKYLFRKEGQNVTLSCEQNLNHDAMYWYRQDPGQGLRLIYYSQIVNDFQKGDIAEGYSVSREKKESFPLTVTSAQKNPTAFYLCASSMQQNNEQFFGPGTRLTVL.

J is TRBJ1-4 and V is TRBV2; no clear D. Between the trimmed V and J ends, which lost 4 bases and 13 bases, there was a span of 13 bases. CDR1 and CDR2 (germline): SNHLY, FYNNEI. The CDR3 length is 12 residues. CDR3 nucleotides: TGTGCCAGCAGTGTGTCAGCCGCGACACTGTTTTTT. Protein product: CASSVSAATLFF.

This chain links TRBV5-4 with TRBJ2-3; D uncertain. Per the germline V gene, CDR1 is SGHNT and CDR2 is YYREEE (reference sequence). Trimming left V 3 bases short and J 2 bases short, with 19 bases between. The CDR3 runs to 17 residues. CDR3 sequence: CASSSTSQSSNTDTQYF. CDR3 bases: TGTGCCAGCAGCTCGACAAGTCAGTCTTCTAACACAGATACGCAGTATTTT.

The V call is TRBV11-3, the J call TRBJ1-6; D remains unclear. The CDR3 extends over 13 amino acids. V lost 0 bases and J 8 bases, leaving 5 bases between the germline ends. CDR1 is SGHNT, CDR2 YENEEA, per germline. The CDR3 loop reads CASSLDNDSPLHF. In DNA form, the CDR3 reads TGTGCCAGCAGCTTAGATAATGATTCACCCCTCCACTTT.

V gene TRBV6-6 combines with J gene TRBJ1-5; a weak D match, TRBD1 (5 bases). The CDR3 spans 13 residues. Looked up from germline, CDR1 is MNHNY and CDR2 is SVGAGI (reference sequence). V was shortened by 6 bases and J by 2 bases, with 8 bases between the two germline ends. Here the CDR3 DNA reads TGTGCCAGCAGGGTAGGGGGCAATCAGCCCCAGCATTTT. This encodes CASRVGGNQPQHF.

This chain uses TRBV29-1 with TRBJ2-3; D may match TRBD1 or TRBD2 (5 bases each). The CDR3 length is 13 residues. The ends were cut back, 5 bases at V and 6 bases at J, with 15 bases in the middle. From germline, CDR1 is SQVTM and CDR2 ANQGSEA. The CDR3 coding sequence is TGCAGCGTTAGAGGGTGGGGCTGGGATACGCAGTATTTT. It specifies CSVRGWGWDTQYF.

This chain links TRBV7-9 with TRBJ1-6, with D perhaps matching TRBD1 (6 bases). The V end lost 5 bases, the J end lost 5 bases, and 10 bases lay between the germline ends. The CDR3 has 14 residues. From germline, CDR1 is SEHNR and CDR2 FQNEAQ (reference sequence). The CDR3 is CASSQGQNNSPLHF. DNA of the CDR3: TGTGCCAGCAGCCAAGGACAGAATAATTCACCCCTCCACTTT.

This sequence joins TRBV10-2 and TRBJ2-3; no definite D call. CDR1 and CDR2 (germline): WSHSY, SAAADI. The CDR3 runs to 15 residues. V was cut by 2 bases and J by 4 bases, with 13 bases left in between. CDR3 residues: CASSEGPEVPDTQYF. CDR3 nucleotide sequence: TGCGCCAGCAGTGAGGGTCCCGAGGTTCCAGATACGCAGTATTTT.

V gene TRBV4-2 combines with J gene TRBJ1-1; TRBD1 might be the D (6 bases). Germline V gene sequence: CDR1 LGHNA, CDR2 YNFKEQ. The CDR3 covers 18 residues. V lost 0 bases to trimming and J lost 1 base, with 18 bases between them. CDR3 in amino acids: CASSQDQGQAKRNTEAFF. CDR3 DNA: TGTGCCAGCAGCCAAGATCAGGGGCAGGCCAAGAGGAACACTGAAGCTTTCTTT.

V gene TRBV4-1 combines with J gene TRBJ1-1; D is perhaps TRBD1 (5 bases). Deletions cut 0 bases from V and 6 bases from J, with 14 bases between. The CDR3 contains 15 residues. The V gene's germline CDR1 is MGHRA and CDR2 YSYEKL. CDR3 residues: CASSQDRTQGAEAFF. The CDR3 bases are TGCGCCAGCAGCCAAGATAGGACCCAGGGAGCTGAAGCTTTCTTT.

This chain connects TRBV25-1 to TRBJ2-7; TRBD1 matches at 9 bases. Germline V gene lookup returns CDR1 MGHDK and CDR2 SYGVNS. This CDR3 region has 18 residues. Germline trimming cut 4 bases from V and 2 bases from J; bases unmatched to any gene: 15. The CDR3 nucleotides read TGTGCCAGCAGTGCCCCTTTGCTTACAGGGGGCTTAACCTACGAGCAGTACTTC. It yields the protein CASSAPLLTGGLTYEQYF.

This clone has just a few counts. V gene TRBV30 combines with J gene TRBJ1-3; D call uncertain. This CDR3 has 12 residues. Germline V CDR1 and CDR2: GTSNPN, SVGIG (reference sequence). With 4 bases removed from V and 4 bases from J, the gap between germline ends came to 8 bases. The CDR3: CAWKKSGNTIYF. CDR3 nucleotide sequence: TGTGCCTGGAAGAAGTCCGGAAACACCATATATTTT.

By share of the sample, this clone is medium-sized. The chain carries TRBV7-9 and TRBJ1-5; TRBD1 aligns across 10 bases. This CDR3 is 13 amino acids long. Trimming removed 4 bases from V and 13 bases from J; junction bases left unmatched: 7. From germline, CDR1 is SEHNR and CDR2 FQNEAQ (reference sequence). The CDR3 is CASSSGQGESQHF. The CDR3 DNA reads TGTGCCAGCAGCTCAGGACAGGGGGAGTCTCAGCATTTT.

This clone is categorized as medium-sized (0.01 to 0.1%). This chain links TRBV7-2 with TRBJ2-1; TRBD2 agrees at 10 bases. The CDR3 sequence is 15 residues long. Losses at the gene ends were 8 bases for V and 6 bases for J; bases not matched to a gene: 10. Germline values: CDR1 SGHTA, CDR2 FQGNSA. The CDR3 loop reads CASPKGSGGRNEQFF. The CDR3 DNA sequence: TGTGCCAGCCCGAAGGGTAGCGGGGGGCGCAATGAGCAGTTCTTC.

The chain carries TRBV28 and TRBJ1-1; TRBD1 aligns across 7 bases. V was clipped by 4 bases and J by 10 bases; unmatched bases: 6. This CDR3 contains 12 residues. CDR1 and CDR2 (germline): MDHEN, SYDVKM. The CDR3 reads CASSSPTGVAFF. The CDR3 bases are TGTGCCAGCAGTTCACCCACAGGGGTAGCTTTCTTT.

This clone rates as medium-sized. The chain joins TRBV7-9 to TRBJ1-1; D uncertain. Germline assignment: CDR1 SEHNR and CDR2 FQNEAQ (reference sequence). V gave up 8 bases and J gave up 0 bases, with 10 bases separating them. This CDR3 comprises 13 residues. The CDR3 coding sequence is TGTGCCAGCGTACAGAAATTGAACACTGAAGCTTTCTTT. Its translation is CASVQKLNTEAFF.

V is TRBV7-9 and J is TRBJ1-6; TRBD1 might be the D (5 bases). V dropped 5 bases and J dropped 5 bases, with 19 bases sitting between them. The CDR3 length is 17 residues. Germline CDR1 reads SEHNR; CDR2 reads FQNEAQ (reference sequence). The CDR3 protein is CASSQTGGGLDNSPLHF. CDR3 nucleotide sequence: TGTGCCAGCAGCCAAACGGGTGGGGGTCTTGATAATTCACCCCTCCACTTT.

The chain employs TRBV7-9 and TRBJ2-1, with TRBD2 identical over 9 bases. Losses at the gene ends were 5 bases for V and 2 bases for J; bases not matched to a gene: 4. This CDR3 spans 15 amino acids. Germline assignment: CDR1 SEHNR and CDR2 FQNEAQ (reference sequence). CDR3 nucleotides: TGTGCCAGCAGCACCCGCGGGGGGGCCTACAATGAGCAGTTCTTC. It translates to CASSTRGGAYNEQFF.

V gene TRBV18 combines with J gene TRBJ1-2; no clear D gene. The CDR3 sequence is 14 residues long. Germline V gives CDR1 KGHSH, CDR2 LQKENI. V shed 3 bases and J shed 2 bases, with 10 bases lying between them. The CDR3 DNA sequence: TGTGCCAGCTCACCTAGGACGGAAAACTATGGCTACACCTTC. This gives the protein CASSPRTENYGYTF.

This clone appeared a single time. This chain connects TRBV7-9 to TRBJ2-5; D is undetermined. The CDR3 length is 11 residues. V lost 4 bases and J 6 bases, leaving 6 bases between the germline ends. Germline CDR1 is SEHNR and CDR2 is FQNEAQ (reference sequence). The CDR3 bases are TGTGCCAGCAGCTACTTAAAGACCCAGTACTTC. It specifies CASSYLKTQYF.